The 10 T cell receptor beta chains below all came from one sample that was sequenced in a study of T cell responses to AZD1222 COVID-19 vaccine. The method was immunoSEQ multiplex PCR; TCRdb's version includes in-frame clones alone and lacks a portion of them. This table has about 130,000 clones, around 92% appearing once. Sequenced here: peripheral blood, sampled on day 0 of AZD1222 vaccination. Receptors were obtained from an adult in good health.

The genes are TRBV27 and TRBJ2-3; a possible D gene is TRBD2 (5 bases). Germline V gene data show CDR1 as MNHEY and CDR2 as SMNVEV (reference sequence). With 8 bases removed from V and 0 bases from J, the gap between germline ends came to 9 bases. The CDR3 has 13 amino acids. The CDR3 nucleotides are TGTGCCAGCTCTGAGGGTAGCACAGATACGCAGTATTTT. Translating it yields CASSEGSTDTQYF.

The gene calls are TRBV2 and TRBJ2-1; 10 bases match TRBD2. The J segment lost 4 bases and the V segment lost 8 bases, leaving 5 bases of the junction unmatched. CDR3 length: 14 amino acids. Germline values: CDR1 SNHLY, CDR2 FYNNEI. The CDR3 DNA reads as TGTGCCAGCTGGAGCGGGGGGGGATACAATGAGCAGTTCTTC. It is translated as CASWSGGGYNEQFF.

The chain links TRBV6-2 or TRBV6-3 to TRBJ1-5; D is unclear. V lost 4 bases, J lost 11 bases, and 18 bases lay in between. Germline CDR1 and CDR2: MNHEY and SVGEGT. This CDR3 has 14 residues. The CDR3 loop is CASSLVMAGRSQHF. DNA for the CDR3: TGTGCCAGCAGTTTGGTTATGGCCGGGAGGTCCCAGCATTTT.

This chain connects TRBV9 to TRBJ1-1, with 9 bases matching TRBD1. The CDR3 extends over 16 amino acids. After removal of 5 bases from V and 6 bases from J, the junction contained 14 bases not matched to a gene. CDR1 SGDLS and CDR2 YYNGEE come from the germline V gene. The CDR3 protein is CASSLAGTGRKAEAFF. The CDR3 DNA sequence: TGTGCCAGCAGTCTCGCTGGGACAGGGAGAAAAGCTGAAGCTTTCTTT.

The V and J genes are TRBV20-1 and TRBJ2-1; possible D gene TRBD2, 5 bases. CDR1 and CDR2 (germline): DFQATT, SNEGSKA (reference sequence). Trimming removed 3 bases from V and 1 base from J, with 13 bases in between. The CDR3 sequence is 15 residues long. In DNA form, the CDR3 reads TGCAGTGCTAGTTGGCGTCGGAGGTCCTACAATGAGCAGTTCTTC. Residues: CSASWRRRSYNEQFF.

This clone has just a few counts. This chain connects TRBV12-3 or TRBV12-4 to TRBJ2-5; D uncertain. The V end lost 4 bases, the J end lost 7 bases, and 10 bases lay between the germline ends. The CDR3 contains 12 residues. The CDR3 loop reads CASSSSVATQYF. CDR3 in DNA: TGTGCCAGCAGTTCAAGCGTCGCGACCCAGTACTTC.

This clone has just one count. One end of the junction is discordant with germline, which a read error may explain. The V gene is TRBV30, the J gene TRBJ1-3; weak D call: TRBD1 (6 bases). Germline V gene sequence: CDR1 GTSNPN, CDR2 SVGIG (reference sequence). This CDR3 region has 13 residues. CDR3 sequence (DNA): TGTGCTTGGAAGTTCGGGGGCGGAAACACCATATATTTT. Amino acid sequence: CAWKFGGGNTIYF.

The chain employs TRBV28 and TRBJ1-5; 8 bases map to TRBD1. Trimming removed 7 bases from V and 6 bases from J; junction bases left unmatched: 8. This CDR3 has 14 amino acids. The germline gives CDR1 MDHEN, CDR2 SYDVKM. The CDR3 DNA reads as TGTGCCAGCAACGCCCCAGGGGGCGTTCAGCCCCAGCATTTT. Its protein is CASNAPGGVQPQHF.

In DNA form, the CDR3 reads TGTGCCAGCAGCCCGAAATCCGGGACGACTGGAAACACCATATATTTT. Encoded protein: CASSPKSGTTGNTIYF. The genes are TRBV11-2 and TRBJ1-3, with D possibly TRBD1 on 5 matching bases. CDR1 SGHAT and CDR2 FQNNGV come from the germline V gene. The V and J ends lost 5 bases and 2 bases respectively, with 16 bases between them. This CDR3 is built from 16 residues.

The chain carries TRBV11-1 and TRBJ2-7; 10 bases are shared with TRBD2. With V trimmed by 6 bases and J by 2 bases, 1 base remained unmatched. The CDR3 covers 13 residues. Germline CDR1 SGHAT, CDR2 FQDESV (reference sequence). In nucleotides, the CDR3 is TGTGCCAGCAGAGGACTAGCGGCCTACGAGCAGTACTTC. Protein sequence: CASRGLAAYEQYF.